These 25 T cell receptor beta chains share one sample of origin, sequenced in a study of shared clonotypes between healthy human individuals. Clones were sequenced by immunoSEQ multiplex PCR, and TCRdb holds only the in-frame ones, with some missing. The table has hundreds of thousands of clones, approximately 95% seen once. Selected positively for CCR7 and CD45RO-negative, naive CD8 cells excluded terminally differentiated effector memory CD45RA+ cells. What was sequenced was naive CD8+ T cells sorted from blood. All receptors come from a woman aged 25 to 39 in good health.

The rearrangement uses TRBV6-1 and TRBJ1-1, with a possible D match to TRBD1 (5 bases). The germline V gene has CDR1 MNHNS and CDR2 SASEGT. V shed 4 bases and J shed 3 bases, with 24 bases lying between them. CDR3 length equals 18 residues. CDR3 in DNA: TGTGCCAGCAGTGCCCTTACGGGACGAGTTGGAGGGTACACTGAAGCTTTCTTT. Translated, it gives CASSALTGRVGGYTEAFF.

This chain connects TRBV7-8 to TRBJ2-7; 11 bases map to TRBD2. The V and J ends lost 4 bases and 2 bases, in that order; junction bases with no gene match: 10. The germline CDR1 and CDR2 sequences are SGHVS and FQNEAQ. The CDR3 length is 17 residues. CDR3: CASSSAWLAGGPYEQYF. The CDR3, as DNA: TGTGCCAGCAGCTCTGCCTGGTTAGCGGGAGGGCCCTACGAGCAGTACTTC.

The chain has TRBV9 and TRBJ2-7; the match to TRBD1 covers 7 bases. Trimming cost V 2 bases and J 9 bases; bases outside gene matches: 11. The germline V gene has CDR1 SGDLS and CDR2 YYNGEE. The length of the CDR3 is 14 residues. The CDR3 nucleotides read TGTGCCAGCAGCGTGGGGACAGCCCCTGTAGGGCAGTACTTC. Amino acids: CASSVGTAPVGQYF.

This sequence joins TRBV13 and TRBJ2-2; D gene unclear. V gave up 6 bases and J gave up 5 bases, with 4 bases separating them. The CDR3 has 11 amino acids. Germline V gene data show CDR1 as PRHDT and CDR2 as FYEKMQ (reference sequence). DNA of the CDR3: TGTGCCAGCAGTACTACCGGGGAGCTGTTTTTT. Protein product: CASSTTGELFF.

The chain combines TRBV5-1 with TRBJ2-7; the match to TRBD1 covers 9 bases. V was clipped by 4 bases and J by 2 bases; unmatched bases: 7. Germline V gene data show CDR1 as SGHRS and CDR2 as YFSETQ. This CDR3 comprises 15 residues. The CDR3 nucleotides are TGCGCCAGCAGCCCTCCGGGACAGGGAACCTACGAGCAGTACTTC. It encodes CASSPPGQGTYEQYF.

CDR3 sequence: CASSLDPRLALLSYEQYF. Here the CDR3 DNA reads TGTGCCAGCAGTTTAGACCCCAGACTAGCCCTACTCTCCTACGAGCAGTACTTC. The J gene is TRBJ2-7, the V gene TRBV28; 7 positions agree with TRBD2. This CDR3 has 18 residues. The germline V gene has CDR1 MDHEN and CDR2 SYDVKM. Trimming took 2 bases from V and 0 from J; bases not matched to a gene: 13.

This chain uses TRBV7-3 with TRBJ1-3; TRBD1 is a possible D gene (5 bases). Germline V gene lookup returns CDR1 SGHTA and CDR2 FQGTGA. The CDR3 totals 17 residues. Trimming removed 2 bases at V and 0 bases at J, with 14 bases between. CDR3 sequence (DNA): TGTGCCAGCAGCTTACGCCAAACAGGCTTCTCTGGAAACACCATATATTTT. Translated: CASSLRQTGFSGNTIYF.

A single count supports this clone. In the same sample, other DNA sequences code for this CDR3. The chain links TRBV7-9 to TRBJ2-1; the D call may be TRBD1 or TRBD2 (5 bases each). Germline V gene sequence: CDR1 SEHNR, CDR2 FQNEAQ (reference sequence). Trimming left V 5 bases short and J 4 bases short, with 9 bases between. The CDR3 is 13 amino acids. CDR3 in amino acids: CASSPGGYNEQFF. The CDR3 bases are TGTGCCAGCAGCCCTGGGGGTTACAATGAGCAGTTCTTC.

V usage is TRBV7-9 and J usage is TRBJ2-7; D could derive from TRBD1 or TRBD2 (5 bases each). V was trimmed by 4 bases and J by 2 bases, leaving 12 bases between them. The CDR3 loop spans 14 amino acids. The germline V gene has CDR1 SEHNR and CDR2 FQNEAQ (reference sequence). CDR3 residues: CASSSGAETYEQYF. CDR3 coding DNA: TGTGCCAGCAGCTCCGGGGCTGAGACCTACGAGCAGTACTTC.

This chain connects TRBV5-5 to TRBJ1-4, with D unresolved. V dropped 0 bases and J dropped 8 bases, with 5 bases sitting between them. The V gene's germline CDR1 is SGHKS and CDR2 YYEKEE (reference sequence). The CDR3 is made up of 12 amino acids. The CDR3 region has the DNA TGTGCCAGCAGCTTGGTGTACGAAAAACTGTTTTTT. Its translation: CASSLVYEKLFF.

The rearrangement links TRBV13 to TRBJ2-3, with 12 bases aligning to TRBD1. This CDR3 is 17 amino acids long. Germline values: CDR1 PRHDT, CDR2 FYEKMQ (reference sequence). V shed 5 bases, J shed 2 bases, and the junction held 8 bases outside the gene matches. The CDR3 sequence is CASSPSGTGGPTDTQYF. The CDR3 nucleotides read TGTGCCAGCAGCCCATCCGGGACAGGGGGCCCCACAGATACGCAGTATTTT.

As to this clone: At one end the junction does not follow the germline gene, possibly because of a read error. The gene calls are TRBV4-2 and TRBJ2-7; D unresolved. This CDR3 is 12 amino acids long. Germline CDR1 LGHNA, CDR2 YNFKEQ. This CDR3 is CASSLESLNRAF. CDR3 nucleotides: TGTGCCAGCAGCTTGGAGTCGCTGAATCGGGCTTTC.

The rearrangement links TRBV28 to TRBJ2-1, with D uncertain. CDR3 length: 11 amino acids. Deletions cut 7 bases from V and 8 bases from J, with 9 bases between. CDR1 MDHEN and CDR2 SYDVKM come from the germline V gene. The CDR3 DNA reads TGTGCCAGCACTATTGGTCATGAGCAGTTCTTC. It is translated as CASTIGHEQFF.

The V call is TRBV4-2, the J call TRBJ2-5; D not certain. Germline V gene lookup returns CDR1 LGHNA and CDR2 YNFKEQ. The V end was cut by 4 bases, the J end by 4 bases, with 13 bases between. The CDR3 loop spans 14 amino acids. The CDR3 DNA reads TGTGCCAGCAGCCTTATGGCGTTAGGAGAGACCCAGTACTTC. Its protein product is CASSLMALGETQYF.

The chain has TRBV4-1 and TRBJ2-5; the D call may be TRBD1 or TRBD2 (6 bases each). Germline V gene lookup returns CDR1 MGHRA and CDR2 YSYEKL. The CDR3 loop spans 13 amino acids. Trimming removed 3 bases from V and 5 bases from J, with 10 bases in between. The CDR3 spells CASSQGGRETQYF. The CDR3, as DNA: TGCGCCAGCAGCCAGGGGGGCCGTGAGACCCAGTACTTC.

This chain connects TRBV6-4 to TRBJ1-1; D is unclear. This CDR3 is 13 amino acids long. V gave up 2 bases and J gave up 8 bases, with 12 bases separating them. CDR1 MRHNA and CDR2 SNTAGT come from the germline V gene. The DNA of the CDR3 is TGTGCCAGCAGTGACACCGGGTCCTCAGAAGCTTTCTTT. This encodes CASSDTGSSEAFF.

V is TRBV29-1 and J is TRBJ1-5, with a tentative D call TRBD1 (6 bases). Trimming shortened V by 6 bases and J by 0 bases, and 21 bases separated the two germline ends. Germline V gene lookup returns CDR1 SQVTM and CDR2 ANQGSEA. The CDR3 covers 17 residues. CDR3 residues: CSVPKKTRGLSNQPQHF. In DNA, the CDR3 is TGCAGCGTGCCTAAAAAGACCCGGGGGCTTAGCAATCAGCCCCAGCATTTT. Drawing the rest from reference TRBV29-1 and TRBJ1-5, the complete variable domain is SAVISQKPSRDICQRGTSLTIQCQVDSQVTMMFWYRQQPGQSLTLIATANQGSEATYESGFVIDKFPISRPNLTFSTLTVSNMSPEDSSIYLCSVPKKTRGLSNQPQHFGDGTRLSIL.

This chain uses TRBV19 with TRBJ2-2, with a tentative D call TRBD1 (6 bases). The germline V gene encodes CDR1 LNHDA and CDR2 SQIVND (reference sequence). V shed 5 bases and J shed 4 bases, with 14 bases lying between them. The CDR3 consists of 15 residues. The CDR3 DNA reads as TGTGCCAGTAGTTTATCAGGGGACCCCACCGGGGAGCTGTTTTTT. It yields the protein CASSLSGDPTGELFF.

The V call is TRBV27, the J call TRBJ1-1; D gene uncertain. V lost 3 bases and J 3 bases, leaving 11 bases between the germline ends. This CDR3 has 14 residues. Germline V gene sequence: CDR1 MNHEY, CDR2 SMNVEV (reference sequence). This CDR3 is CASSFGVGYTEAFF. CDR3 sequence (DNA): TGTGCCAGCAGTTTTGGGGTCGGGTACACTGAAGCTTTCTTT.

CDR3 residues: CASRGGLDGSNEQFF. CDR3 nucleotide sequence: TGTGCCAGCAGAGGTGGACTAGACGGGTCCAATGAGCAGTTCTTC. This rearrangement joins TRBV13 to TRBJ2-1; 7 bases are a match to TRBD2. Germline values: CDR1 PRHDT, CDR2 FYEKMQ (reference sequence). The J segment lost 6 bases and the V segment lost 6 bases, leaving 11 bases of the junction unmatched. This CDR3 comprises 15 residues. The variable domain in full, with the rest retrieved from reference TRBV13 and TRBJ2-1, is AAGVIQSPRHLIKEKRETATLKCYPIPRHDTVYWYQQGPGQDPQFLISFYEKMQSDKGSIPDRFSAQQFSDYHSELNMSSLELGDSALYFCASRGGLDGSNEQFFGPGTRLTVL.

The rearrangement joins TRBV11-2 to TRBJ2-7; 10 bases are shared with TRBD2. Germline V gene data show CDR1 as SGHAT and CDR2 as FQNNGV. The CDR3 extends over 15 amino acids. V shed 5 bases and J 4 bases; nucleotides not matched to a gene: 8. The CDR3, as DNA: TGTGCCAGCAGCGCCAGGACTAGCGGTAGATACGAGCAGTACTTC. It codes for CASSARTSGRYEQYF.

The chain is built from TRBV19 and TRBJ2-5; no clear D. The J call may be wrong; the DNA end is better matched by TRBJ2-7. Germline V CDR1 and CDR2: LNHDA, SQIVND (reference sequence). CDR3 length: 13 residues. The CDR3 nucleotides are TGTGCCAGTAGTACTGAGGACGGCTACGAGCAGTACTTC. This translates into CASSTEDGYEQYF.

In this sample, this clone turned up once. J is TRBJ1-3 and V is TRBV14, with D possibly being TRBD1 (6 bases). This CDR3 has 16 amino acids. The V and J ends lost 3 bases and 4 bases respectively, with 16 bases between them. The germline V gene encodes CDR1 SGHDN and CDR2 FVKESK. CDR3 amino acids: CASSHRGGQPGNTIYF. In DNA form, the CDR3 reads TGTGCCAGCAGCCACCGCGGGGGGCAACCCGGAAACACCATATATTTT.

This rearrangement joins TRBV19 to TRBJ2-2; 10 nucleotides align to TRBD1. The CDR3 spans 16 residues. From germline, CDR1 is LNHDA and CDR2 SQIVND (reference sequence). V trimming: 7 bases; J trimming: 5 bases; junction bases outside the gene matches: 10. For the CDR3, the DNA is TGTGCCAGTACGCCGACAGGGGGCGCGTGGACCGGGGAGCTGTTTTTT. Its protein product is CASTPTGGAWTGELFF.

As concerns this clone: The junction departs from germline at one end; a sequencing error may be responsible. The V and J genes are TRBV4-2 and TRBJ2-5, with 10 bases matching TRBD2. The CDR3 runs 15 residues. Germline loops: CDR1 LGHNA, CDR2 YNFKEQ. This CDR3 is CASSQDGLAGENQYF. The CDR3 nucleotides read TGTGCCAGCAGCCAAGATGGGCTAGCGGGAGAGAACCAGTACTTC.